Given below is one TCR beta chain in context. There are a few counts of this clonotype. Its antigen specificity is not known. No quality values exist for individual bases; no much larger clone is one base distant. The record originates from a study (dated by TCRdb to between 2015 and 2016). Turning to the overall study: The study tested whether tumor-infiltrating Tregs in breast cancer are recruited from blood Tregs or converted in situ from other CD4+ T cell subsets.

Its CDR3 holds 13 amino acids, cysteine through phenylalanine. Only CDR3 DNA is held: 39 bases, read in frame from base 1. CDR1 and CDR2 are read off the germline V gene as SGHTA and FQGTGA. Trimming removed 2 bases from V and 1 base from J, leaving 3 bases between the germline ends. General findings and caveats noted by the study authors: The larger-cohort validation was restricted to a single TCR beta V-J rearrangement rather than whole repertoires. Tumor memory CD4+ T cell TCR gene usage clustered with blood and lymph node memory CD4+ cells and lymph node naive CD4+ cells. Tumor-infiltrating Treg TCR alpha and beta sequences overlapped most with tumor naive CD4+ T cells, then with blood naive CD4+ T cells.

Full-length TCR variable regions were amplified by 5' RACE PCR using constant-region reverse primers, and then by semi-nested PCR using Nested Universal Primer A. The ReliaPrep RNA Cell Miniprep System was used to extract total RNA, which was then reverse transcribed into 5'RACE-ready cDNA with the SMARTer RACE 5'/3' Kit. Multiplex adaptors were used to barcode full-length TCR alpha and beta libraries, and the barcoded libraries were sequenced on an Illumina MiSeq. The authors processed their data as follows. For each of nine subset-tissue groups, sequencing data from the five patients were pooled, and the groups were then compared using unsupervised clustering of TCR gene usage. The Morisita-Horn index was used to calculate repertoire similarity, with shared sequences weighted by how much each contributed to each repertoire. TCRdb reprocessing: public reads trimmed at Q25 with fastp, clones called with MiXCR, in-frame beta chains kept. Every entry covers one CDR3 protein and lists the most common genes and DNA from its rows. TCRdb assigned the V and J calls; the authors' analysis was not used. This sample is represented by approximately 53,000 distinct CDR3 sequences; 28% of them were singletons. The ten biggest clones cover 3% to 4% of the sample.

CD4+CD45RO+CD25- cells were isolated as memory CD4+ T cells. Tregs, naive and memory CD4+ T cells from tumor, blood and ipsilateral draining lymph nodes of a handful of breast cancer patients underwent full-length TCR alpha and beta sequencing. Tumor tissue, along with lymph nodes from ipsilateral axillary dissection, was perfused with PBS, minced, and then digested using collagenase I and hyaluronidase. A purity exceeding 90% was confirmed by FACS for the sorted cell populations. The material sequenced was tumor-infiltrating memory CD4+ T cells sorted from the breast tumor. What the cell subset or site label conveys for this sample: memory CD4+ T cells, CD4+CD45RO+CD25-. The sequence came from a female donor with breast cancer. The V and J genes are TRBV7-3 and TRBJ2-1; the D gene lacks a confident call. DNA sequence: TGTGCCAGCAGCTTAGGATCCTACAATGAGCAGTTCTTC. This yields the protein CASSLGSYNEQFF.